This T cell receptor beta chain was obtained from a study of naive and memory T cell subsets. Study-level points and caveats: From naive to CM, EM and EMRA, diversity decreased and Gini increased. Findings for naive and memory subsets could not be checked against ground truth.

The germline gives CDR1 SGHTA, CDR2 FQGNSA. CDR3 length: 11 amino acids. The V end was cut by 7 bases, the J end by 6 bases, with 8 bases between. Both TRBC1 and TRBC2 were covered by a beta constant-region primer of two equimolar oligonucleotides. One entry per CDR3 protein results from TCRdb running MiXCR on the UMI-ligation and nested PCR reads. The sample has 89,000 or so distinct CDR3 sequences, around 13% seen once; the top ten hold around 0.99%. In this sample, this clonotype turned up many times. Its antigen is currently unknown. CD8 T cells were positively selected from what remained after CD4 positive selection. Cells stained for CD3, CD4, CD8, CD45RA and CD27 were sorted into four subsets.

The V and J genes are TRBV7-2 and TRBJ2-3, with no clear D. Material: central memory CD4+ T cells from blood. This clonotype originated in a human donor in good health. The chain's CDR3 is CASTEKDTQYF. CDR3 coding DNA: TGTGCCAGCACGGAAAAGGATACGCAGTATTTT.